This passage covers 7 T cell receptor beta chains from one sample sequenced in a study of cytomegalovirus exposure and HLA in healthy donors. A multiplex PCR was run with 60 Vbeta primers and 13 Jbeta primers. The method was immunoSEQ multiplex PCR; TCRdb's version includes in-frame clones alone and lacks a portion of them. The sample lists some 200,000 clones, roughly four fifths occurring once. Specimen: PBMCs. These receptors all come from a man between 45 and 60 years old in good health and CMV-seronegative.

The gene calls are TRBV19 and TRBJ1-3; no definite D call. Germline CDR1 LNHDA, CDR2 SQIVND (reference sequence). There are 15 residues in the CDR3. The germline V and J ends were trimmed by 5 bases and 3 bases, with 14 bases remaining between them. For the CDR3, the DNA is TGTGCCAGTAGTGTACGAGGAGCCTATGGAAACACCATATATTTT. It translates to CASSVRGAYGNTIYF. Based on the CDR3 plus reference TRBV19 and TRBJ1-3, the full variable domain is DGGITQSPKYLFRKEGQNVTLSCEQNLNHDAMYWYRQDPGQGLRLIYYSQIVNDFQKGDIAEGYSVSREKKESFPLTVTSAQKNPTAFYLCASSVRGAYGNTIYFGEGSWLTVV.

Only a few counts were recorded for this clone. This CDR3 is CASSQDRGIGNEKLFF. CDR3 in DNA: TGTGCCAGCAGCCAAGATAGGGGCATCGGAAATGAAAAACTGTTTTTT. V is TRBV5-5 and J is TRBJ1-4; D might be TRBD1 (5 bases). V lost 4 bases and J lost 5, with 18 bases in between. The germline V gene encodes CDR1 SGHKS and CDR2 YYEKEE (reference sequence). The length of the CDR3 is 16 residues. Supplemented by reference TRBV5-5 and TRBJ1-4, the full variable domain reads DAGVTQSPTHLIKTRGQQVTLRCSPISGHKSVSWYQQVLGQGPQFIFQYYEKEERGRGNFPDRFSARQFPNYSSELNVNALLLGDSALYLCASSQDRGIGNEKLFFGSGTQLSVL.

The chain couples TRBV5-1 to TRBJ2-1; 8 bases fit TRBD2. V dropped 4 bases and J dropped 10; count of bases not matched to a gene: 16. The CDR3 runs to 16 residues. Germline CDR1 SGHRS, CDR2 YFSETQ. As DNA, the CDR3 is TGCGCCAGCAGCCTACGGCCAGCGGGGGTCACGGAGGAGCAGTTCTTC. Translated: CASSLRPAGVTEEQFF.

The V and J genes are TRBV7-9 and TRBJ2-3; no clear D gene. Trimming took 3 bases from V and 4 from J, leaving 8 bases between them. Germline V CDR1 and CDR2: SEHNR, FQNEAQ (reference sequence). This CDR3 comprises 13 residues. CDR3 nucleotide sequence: TGTGCCAGCAGCTTGACAACTGCAGATACGCAGTATTTT. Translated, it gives CASSLTTADTQYF.

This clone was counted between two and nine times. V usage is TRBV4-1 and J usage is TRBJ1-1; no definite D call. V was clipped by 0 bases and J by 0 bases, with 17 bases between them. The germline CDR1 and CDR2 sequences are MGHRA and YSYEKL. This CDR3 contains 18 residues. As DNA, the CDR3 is TGCGCCAGCAGCCAAGACGATCCCCGGTTTGATCTGAACACTGAAGCTTTCTTT. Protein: CASSQDDPRFDLNTEAFF.

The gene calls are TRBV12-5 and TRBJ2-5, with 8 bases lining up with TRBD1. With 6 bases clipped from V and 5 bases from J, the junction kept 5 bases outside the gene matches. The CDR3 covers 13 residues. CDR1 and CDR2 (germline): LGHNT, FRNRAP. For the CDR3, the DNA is TGTGCTAGTGGCCAGGGGGCGGGGGAGACCCAGTACTTC. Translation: CASGQGAGETQYF.

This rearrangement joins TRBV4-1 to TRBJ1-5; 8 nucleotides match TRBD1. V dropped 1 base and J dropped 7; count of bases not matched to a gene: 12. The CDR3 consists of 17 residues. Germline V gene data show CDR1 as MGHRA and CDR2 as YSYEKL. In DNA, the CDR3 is TGCGCCAGCAGCCAAGCTGAAGGACAGGGACGGAGCCAGCCCCAGCATTTT. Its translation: CASSQAEGQGRSQPQHF.